The clone carrying this T cell receptor (beta chain) was found many times. Trimming cost V 5 bases and J 4 bases; bases outside gene matches: 3. Per the germline V gene, CDR1 is LGHNA and CDR2 is YNFKEQ. The CDR3 consists of 15 residues. Via MiXCR, TCRdb re-called the 5' RACE reads, giving one row per CDR3 protein. The sample lists under 100,000 distinct CDR3 sequences, roughly 10% occurring once. Time point specified: sample taken at primary tumor resection. Frozen PBMC, nontumor lung or tumor provided whole RNA, which was sequenced unsorted. These data originate in a study of spatial heterogeneity in lung cancer.

This sequence joins TRBV4-2 and TRBJ2-1, with 12 bases fitting TRBD2. The sequencing here drew on PBMCs, taken at surgery. This TCR came from a male donor with early-stage non-small cell lung cancer. CDR3 sequence: CASSGGTSGYNEQFF. CDR3 bases: TGTGCCAGCAGCGGAGGGACTAGCGGGTACAATGAGCAGTTCTTC.